This T cell receptor beta chain was retrieved from a study of patients and donors after allogeneic stem cell transplantation. One entry per CDR3 protein, called by TCRdb with MiXCR from the RT-PCR reads. The sample holds roughly 880,000 distinct CDR3 sequences, 18% seen once. After removal of 5 bases from V and 6 bases from J, the junction contained 11 bases not matched to a gene. The CDR3 loop spans 15 amino acids. Per germline, CDR1 DFQATT and CDR2 SNEGSKA (reference sequence). The sample holds a few counts of this clonotype. This chain joins TRBV20-1 and TRBJ2-4, with 9 bases that match TRBD1. The TCR originated in a human donor who was either an allogeneic HSCT recipient or a stem cell or donor lymphocyte infusion donor (not recorded which). It is not recorded whose cells these are; they may come from a transplant donor. Sequenced sample: blood, either unsorted or a sorted T cell fraction (not recorded which). The CDR3 loop reads CSAPKPGQGSNIQYF. CDR3 sequence (DNA): TGCAGTGCTCCCAAACCCGGACAGGGGTCAAACATTCAGTACTTC.